Each of the 14 T cell receptor beta chains below was sequenced from the same sample in a study of T cells in Graves' hyperthyroidism and ophthalmopathy. TCR beta CDR3 regions were amplified from RNA transcripts. An initial round of RT-PCR targeting the TCR CDR3 relied on the HTBI primer set. TCRdb redid the calling of the multiplex PCR reads with MiXCR, one entry per CDR3 protein. The data hold about 210,000 distinct CDR3 sequences, with over 15% observed a single time. Sample: blood. The receptors shown here come from a man over 45 with Graves' hyperthyroidism.

Ten or more counts support this clonotype. The chain carries TRBV7-9 and TRBJ2-5, with D unresolved. Germline V gives CDR1 SEHNR, CDR2 FQNEAQ (reference sequence). The V gene lost 5 bases and the J gene lost 7 bases, with 14 bases spanning the gap. The CDR3 extends over 13 amino acids. The CDR3 protein is CASSPGRDGTQYF. In nucleotides, the CDR3 is TGTGCCAGCAGCCCCGGAAGGGATGGGACCCAGTACTTC. The full variable domain, completed using reference TRBV7-9 and TRBJ2-5, is DTGVSQNPRHKITKRGQNVTFRCDPISEHNRLYWYRQTLGQGPEFLTYFQNEAQLEKSRLLSDRFSAERPKGSFSTLEIQRTEQGDSAMYLCASSPGRDGTQYFGPGTRLLVL.

In DNA form, the CDR3 reads TGTGCCAGCGCCCAGGGTAGCGACGAGCAGTACTTC. This gives the protein CASAQGSDEQYF. J is TRBJ2-7 and V is TRBV28; the D call may be TRBD1 or TRBD2 (5 bases each). The germline V gene encodes CDR1 MDHEN and CDR2 SYDVKM. This CDR3 has 12 amino acids. V lost 8 bases to trimming and J lost 5 bases, with 13 bases between them.

This clonotype was seen many times. The gene calls are TRBV11-2 and TRBJ2-5; 9 positions agree with TRBD1. V lost 2 bases and J lost 11; bases outside the gene matches: 18. The CDR3 consists of 17 residues. Germline V CDR1 and CDR2: SGHAT, FQNNGV. The CDR3 region is CASSLLSLRDREVGQYF. CDR3 DNA sequence: TGTGCCAGCAGCTTATTATCCCTTCGGGACAGGGAGGTCGGACAGTACTTC. The whole variable domain, remainder taken from reference TRBV11-2 and TRBJ2-5, is EAGVAQSPRYKIIEKRQSVAFWCNPISGHATLYWYQQILGQGPKLLIQFQNNGVVDDSQLPKDRFSAERLKGVDSTLKIQPAKLEDSAVYLCASSLLSLRDREVGQYFGPGTRLLVL.

This clonotype was observed many times. The CDR3 DNA reads as TGTGCCAGCAGCTTAGATACGGCAGCGGTTGTCCACGAGCAGTACTTC. Translating it yields CASSLDTAAVVHEQYF. This rearrangement joins TRBV11-2 to TRBJ2-7; maybe TRBD2 (5 bases). CDR1 SGHAT and CDR2 FQNNGV come from the germline V gene. The CDR3 consists of 16 residues. V was trimmed by 0 bases and J by 5 bases, leaving 17 bases between them.

Ten or more counts support this clonotype. V and J are TRBV5-1 and TRBJ2-7; 14 bases fit TRBD2. Germline CDR1 is SGHRS and CDR2 is YFSETQ. Trimming cost V 7 bases and J 3 bases; bases outside gene matches: 3. The CDR3 has 14 residues. The CDR3 DNA reads TGCGCCAGCGGGACTAGCGGGAGAGGCTACGAGCAGTACTTC. Its protein product is CASGTSGRGYEQYF.

This clonotype has only one observation. V gene TRBV4-3 combines with J gene TRBJ2-7; 8 bases line up with TRBD1. The CDR3 length is 16 residues. V was clipped by 3 bases and J by 5 bases; unmatched bases: 12. Germline values: CDR1 LGHNA, CDR2 YSLEER. The CDR3 sequence: CASSQNTGQVFDEQYF. The CDR3 DNA sequence: TGCGCCAGCAGCCAGAACACGGGACAGGTTTTCGACGAGCAGTACTTC.

Ten or more counts support this clonotype. CDR3 sequence: CASSQTSGVNEQFF. CDR3 DNA sequence: TGTGCCAGCAGCCAGACTAGCGGAGTGAATGAGCAGTTCTTC. The chain employs TRBV6-2 or TRBV6-3 and TRBJ2-1, with 9 bases that match TRBD2. V lost 6 bases to trimming and J lost 7 bases; unmatched junction nucleotides: 7. The CDR3 loop spans 14 amino acids. Per the germline V gene, CDR1 is MNHEY and CDR2 is SVGEGT.

This clonotype turned up a few times. The chain has TRBV19 and TRBJ2-3; tentative D call: TRBD2 (5 bases). This CDR3 is 15 amino acids long. Germline CDR1 is LNHDA and CDR2 is SQIVND (reference sequence). Trimming removed 5 bases at V and 0 bases at J, with 12 bases between. CDR3 loop: CASSDPGSSTDTQYF. In nucleotides, the CDR3 is TGTGCCAGTAGTGATCCGGGATCCAGCACAGATACGCAGTATTTT.

This clonotype was seen many times. This chain joins TRBV20-1 and TRBJ1-1; 10 bases fit TRBD1. The germline CDR1 and CDR2 sequences are DFQATT and SNEGSKA (reference sequence). The CDR3 covers 14 residues. V shed 5 bases, J shed 0 bases, and the junction held 3 bases outside the gene matches. In nucleotides, the CDR3 is TGCAGTGCTCCGGGACAGGGGTTGAACACTGAAGCTTTCTTT. Translating gives CSAPGQGLNTEAFF.

In this sample, this clonotype turned up a few times. V is TRBV10-3 and J is TRBJ2-1; TRBD1 aligns across 8 bases. Unmatched junction bases numbered 4, after V lost 6 bases and J lost 0 bases. The CDR3 consists of 15 residues. Germline V gene data show CDR1 as ENHRY and CDR2 as SYGVKD. CDR3 in DNA: TGTGCCATCAGCAATGGACAGGGCTCCTACAATGAGCAGTTCTTC. Protein sequence: CAISNGQGSYNEQFF.

This clonotype was recorded at least ten times. Relative to the germline gene, one junction end is altered; a read error may explain this. The V and J genes are TRBV3-1 and TRBJ2-5; possible D gene TRBD1, 6 bases. The CDR3 is 12 residues long. The germline gives CDR1 LGHDT, CDR2 YNNKEL (reference sequence). The CDR3 sequence: CASRQGFETQYF. Written as DNA, the CDR3 is TGTGCCAGCCGCCAGGGGTTCGAGACCCAGTACTTC.

This chain connects TRBV6-2 or TRBV6-3 to TRBJ1-1, with D unresolved. Germline CDR1 reads MNHEY; CDR2 reads SVGEGT. Between the trimmed V and J ends, which lost 8 bases and 10 bases, there was a span of 20 bases. The CDR3 extends over 13 amino acids. The CDR3 coding sequence is TGTGCCAGCTACCATAGGGAGGCACTTCGAGCTTTCTTT. Its protein product is CASYHREALRAFF.

This clonotype was picked up many times. V and J are TRBV2 and TRBJ2-5; TRBD1 matches 7 bases. Germline CDR1 is SNHLY and CDR2 is FYNNEI. This CDR3 is built from 14 residues. The V and J ends lost 3 bases and 2 bases, in that order; junction bases with no gene match: 3. The CDR3 DNA follows: TGTGCCAGCAGTGAGTACAGGGGACAAGAGACCCAGTACTTC. Amino acid sequence: CASSEYRGQETQYF.

This clonotype was counted at least ten times. The chain employs TRBV5-1 and TRBJ1-2; 7 nucleotides agree with TRBD1. V lost 3 bases and J lost 5; bases outside the gene matches: 7. The germline V gene has CDR1 SGHRS and CDR2 YFSETQ. The CDR3 covers 14 residues. CDR3 amino acids: CASSSPGQEYGYTF. The CDR3 bases are TGCGCCAGCAGCTCCCCTGGACAGGAGTATGGCTACACCTTC.